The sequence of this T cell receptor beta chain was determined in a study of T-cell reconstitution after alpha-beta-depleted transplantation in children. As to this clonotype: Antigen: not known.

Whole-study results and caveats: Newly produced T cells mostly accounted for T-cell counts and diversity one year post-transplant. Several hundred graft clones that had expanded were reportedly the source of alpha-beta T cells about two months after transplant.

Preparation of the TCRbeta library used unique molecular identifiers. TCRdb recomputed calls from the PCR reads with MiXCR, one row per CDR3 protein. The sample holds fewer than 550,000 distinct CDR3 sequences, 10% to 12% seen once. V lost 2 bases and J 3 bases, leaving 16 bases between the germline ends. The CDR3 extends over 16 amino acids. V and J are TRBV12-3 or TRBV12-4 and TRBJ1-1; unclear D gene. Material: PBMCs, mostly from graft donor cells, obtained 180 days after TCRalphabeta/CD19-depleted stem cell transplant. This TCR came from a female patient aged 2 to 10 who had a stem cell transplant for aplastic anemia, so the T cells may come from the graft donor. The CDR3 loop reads CASSLFTLRGDTEAFF. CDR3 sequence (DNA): TGTGCCAGCAGTTTATTCACGCTCCGGGGAGACACTGAAGCTTTCTTT.